Presented here are 18 T cell receptor beta chains from one specimen sequenced in a study of control samples from healthy donors and cancer patients. Libraries were prepared by immunoSEQ multiplex PCR; TCRdb keeps only in-frame clonotypes and omits some of them. The table lists some 150,000 clones, approximately 93% of them singletons. The sequencing sample was made of blood. All receptors derive from a man aged 40-50 years in good health.

The J gene is TRBJ1-6, the V gene TRBV6-5, with D uncertain. Germline V CDR1 and CDR2: MNHEY, SVGAGI. The CDR3 is 14 residues long. Between the trimmed V and J ends, which lost 5 bases and 8 bases, there was a span of 13 bases. This CDR3 is CASSPTIDDSPLHF. The CDR3 coding sequence is TGTGCCAGCAGTCCTACAATAGATGATTCACCCCTCCACTTT.

The chain uses TRBV11-2 and TRBJ2-3; D tentatively reads TRBD1 or TRBD2 (7 bases each). This CDR3 comprises 14 residues. Looked up from germline, CDR1 is SGHAT and CDR2 is FQNNGV. The ends were cut back, 4 bases at V and 8 bases at J, with 16 bases in the middle. CDR3 loop: CASSSRGGKGTQYF. Written as DNA, the CDR3 is TGTGCCAGCAGCTCCAGGGGGGGGAAGGGTACGCAGTATTTT.

The gene calls are TRBV6-5 and TRBJ2-4; the D call may be TRBD1 or TRBD2 (6 bases each). This CDR3 is built from 15 residues. V lost 2 bases and J lost 4, with 12 bases in between. Per germline, CDR1 MNHEY and CDR2 SVGAGI. CDR3 sequence reads: CASSYDRGPKNIQYF. DNA of the CDR3: TGTGCCAGCAGTTACGATCGGGGGCCGAAAAACATTCAGTACTTC.

The rearrangement uses TRBV4-1 and TRBJ2-2; 7 bases match TRBD2. Trimming took 8 bases from V and 4 from J; bases not matched to a gene: 13. The CDR3 has 16 amino acids. Germline V CDR1 and CDR2: MGHRA, YSYEKL. For the CDR3, the DNA is TGCGCCAGCGCCCCTCTAGGCGGGGGACCCACCGGGGAGCTGTTTTTT. Encoded protein: CASAPLGGGPTGELFF.

J is TRBJ2-5 and V is TRBV9; TRBD2 matches 7 bases. The germline V gene encodes CDR1 SGDLS and CDR2 YYNGEE. The length of the CDR3 is 15 residues. Trimming at V came to 0 bases and at J to 7 bases, leaving 9 bases not matched to a gene. This CDR3 is CASSVVPGPGGTQYF. In DNA, the CDR3 is TGTGCCAGCAGCGTAGTTCCGGGCCCGGGGGGGACCCAGTACTTC.

The CDR3 loop is CATSDWRGYGYTF. The CDR3, as DNA: TGTGCCACCAGTGATTGGAGGGGCTATGGCTACACCTTC. V usage is TRBV24-1 and J usage is TRBJ1-2, with D possibly matching TRBD1 (5 bases). Trimming removed 2 bases at V and 4 bases at J, with 7 bases between. Germline values: CDR1 KGHDR, CDR2 SFDVKD. The CDR3 runs 13 residues.

This rearrangement joins TRBV20-1 to TRBJ2-1, with TRBD2 as a possible D gene (7 bases). This CDR3 is built from 11 residues. Trimming removed 5 bases at V and 15 bases at J, with 17 bases between. Germline values: CDR1 DFQATT, CDR2 SNEGSKA (reference sequence). This CDR3 is CSAGGAGKLFF. In nucleotides, the CDR3 is TGCAGTGCTGGGGGGGCAGGGAAACTGTTCTTC.

The V gene is TRBV19, the J gene TRBJ1-3; D call uncertain. This CDR3 spans 15 amino acids. V lost 3 bases, J lost 0 bases, and 9 bases lay in between. Germline V gene data show CDR1 as LNHDA and CDR2 as SQIVND (reference sequence). The CDR3 DNA is TGTGCCAGTAGTATGATGGCGTTCTCTGGAAACACCATATATTTT. Amino acid sequence: CASSMMAFSGNTIYF.

The CDR3 DNA sequence: TGTGCCAGCAGTTTCAGAGGGCCTGGGGGCTACACCTTC. It codes for CASSFRGPGGYTF. This chain connects TRBV28 to TRBJ1-2; D ambiguous. The CDR3 contains 13 residues. CDR1 and CDR2 (germline): MDHEN, SYDVKM. The ends were cut back, 3 bases at V and 8 bases at J, with 13 bases in the middle.

V is TRBV29-1 and J is TRBJ1-1; TRBD1 is a possible D gene (5 bases). This CDR3 is built from 15 residues. Trimming removed 1 base at V and 4 bases at J, with 16 bases between. Germline CDR1 SQVTM, CDR2 ANQGSEA. The CDR3 nucleotides read TGCAGCGTTGAAGGATGGGGGGGAGGCATCACTGAAGCTTTCTTT. Protein product: CSVEGWGGGITEAFF.

There are a few counts of this clone. V usage is TRBV24-1 and J usage is TRBJ1-2, with TRBD1 matching 8 bases. The CDR3 sequence is 14 residues long. Germline values: CDR1 KGHDR, CDR2 SFDVKD. The junction had 8 bases not matched to a gene; V was cut back by 4 bases and J by 8 bases. CDR3 residues: CATSDNGQGKGYTF. As DNA, the CDR3 is TGTGCCACCAGTGACAATGGACAGGGTAAAGGCTACACCTTC.

The gene calls are TRBV27 and TRBJ1-1; D not certain. Per germline, CDR1 MNHEY and CDR2 SMNVEV (reference sequence). This CDR3 is built from 11 residues. The ends were cut back, 6 bases at V and 5 bases at J, with 7 bases in the middle. The CDR3 sequence: CASSLGTEAFF. The CDR3 DNA is TGTGCCAGCAGCCTAGGGACTGAAGCTTTCTTT.

This chain connects TRBV5-1 to TRBJ2-2; perhaps TRBD1 as D (5 bases). With 2 bases removed from V and 4 bases from J, the gap between germline ends came to 15 bases. The CDR3 consists of 16 residues. CDR1 is SGHRS and CDR2 is YFSETQ in the germline V gene. The CDR3 region is CASSFFDSPGTGELFF. CDR3 sequence (DNA): TGCGCCAGCAGCTTTTTTGACAGCCCAGGCACCGGGGAGCTGTTTTTT.

The chain recombines TRBV6-5 with TRBJ1-4; no clear D. Germline V gene sequence: CDR1 MNHEY, CDR2 SVGAGI. The length of the CDR3 is 12 residues. Trimming pared 5 bases from V and 2 bases from J, leaving 3 bases between. CDR3 loop: CASSPTNEKLFF. CDR3 in DNA: TGTGCCAGCAGTCCGACTAATGAAAAACTGTTTTTT.

In this sample, this clone turned up once. This chain links TRBV25-1 with TRBJ2-1; D is perhaps TRBD1 or TRBD2 (5 bases each). Trimming took off 0 bases at V and 5 bases at J, with 8 bases between the two ends. CDR1 and CDR2 from the germline V gene are MGHDK and SYGVNS. The CDR3 has 14 residues. For the CDR3, the DNA is TGTGCCAGCAGTGAATATGGGGGAAACAATGAGCAGTTCTTC. This encodes CASSEYGGNNEQFF.

The V call is TRBV5-4, the J call TRBJ1-1; D is undetermined. The V gene lost 0 bases and the J gene lost 6 bases, with 12 bases spanning the gap. Looked up from germline, CDR1 is SGHNT and CDR2 is YYREEE (reference sequence). This CDR3 contains 14 residues. The CDR3 loop reads CASSLDVGSPEAFF. In nucleotides, the CDR3 is TGTGCCAGCAGCTTGGACGTGGGAAGCCCTGAAGCTTTCTTT.

This clone appeared a single time. The chain has TRBV12-3 or TRBV12-4 and TRBJ1-5, with D possibly matching TRBD1 (6 bases). Trimming removed 5 bases from V and 5 bases from J, with 7 bases in between. This CDR3 contains 12 residues. DNA for the CDR3: TGTGCCAGCAGTCAGGGGTATCAGCCCCAGCATTTT. Its protein product is CASSQGYQPQHF.

The chain carries TRBV28 and TRBJ1-5; D is perhaps TRBD1 (6 bases). The CDR3 runs to 16 residues. V lost 3 bases and J lost 5, with 17 bases in between. CDR1 is MDHEN, CDR2 SYDVKM, per germline. CDR3 bases: TGTGCCAGCAGTTTCGAGGGGGGGTGGGAGGATCAGCCCCAGCATTTT. Its translation: CASSFEGGWEDQPQHF.